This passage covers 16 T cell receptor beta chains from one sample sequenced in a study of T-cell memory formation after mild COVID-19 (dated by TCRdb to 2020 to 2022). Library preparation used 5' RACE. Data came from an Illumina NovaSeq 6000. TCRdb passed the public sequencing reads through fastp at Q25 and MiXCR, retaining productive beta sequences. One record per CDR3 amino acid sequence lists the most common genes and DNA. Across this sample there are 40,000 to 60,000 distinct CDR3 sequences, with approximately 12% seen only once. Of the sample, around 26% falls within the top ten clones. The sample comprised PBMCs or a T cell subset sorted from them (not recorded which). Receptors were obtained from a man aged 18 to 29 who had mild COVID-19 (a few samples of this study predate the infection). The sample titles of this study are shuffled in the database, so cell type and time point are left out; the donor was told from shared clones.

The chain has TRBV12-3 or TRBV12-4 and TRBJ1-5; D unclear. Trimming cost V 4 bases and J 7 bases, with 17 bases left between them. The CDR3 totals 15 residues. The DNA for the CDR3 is TGTGCCAGCAGTTCCCCTCGTGGAGGAGGGCAGCCCCAGCATTTT. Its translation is CASSSPRGGGQPQHF.

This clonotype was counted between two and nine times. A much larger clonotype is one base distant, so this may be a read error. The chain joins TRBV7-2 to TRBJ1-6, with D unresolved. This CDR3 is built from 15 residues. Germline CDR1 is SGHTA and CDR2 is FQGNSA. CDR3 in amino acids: CASSPPMQYNSHLHF. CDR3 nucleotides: TGTGCCAGCAGCCCCCCCATGCAGTATAATTCACACCTCCACTTT.

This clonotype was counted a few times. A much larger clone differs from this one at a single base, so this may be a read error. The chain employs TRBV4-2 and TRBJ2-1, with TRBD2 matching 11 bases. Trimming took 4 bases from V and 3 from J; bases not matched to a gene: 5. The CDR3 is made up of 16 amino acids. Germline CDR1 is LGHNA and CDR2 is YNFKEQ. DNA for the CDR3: TGTGCCAGCAGCCGAGATGGGACTAGCGGCTACAATGAGCAGTTCTTC. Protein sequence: CASSRDGTSGYNEQFF.

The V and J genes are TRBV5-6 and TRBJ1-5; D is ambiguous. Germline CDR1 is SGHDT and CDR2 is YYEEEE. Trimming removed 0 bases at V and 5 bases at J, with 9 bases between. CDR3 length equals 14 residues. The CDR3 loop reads CASSLAALDQPQHF. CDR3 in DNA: TGTGCCAGCAGCTTGGCTGCCTTAGATCAGCCCCAGCATTTT.

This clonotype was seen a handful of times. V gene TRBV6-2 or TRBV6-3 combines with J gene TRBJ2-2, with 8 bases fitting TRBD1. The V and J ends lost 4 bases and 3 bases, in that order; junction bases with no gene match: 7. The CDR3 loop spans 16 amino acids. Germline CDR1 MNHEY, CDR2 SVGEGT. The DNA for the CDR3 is TGTGCCAGCAGTTCCCAGGGGGCCGGGCACACCGGGGAGCTGTTTTTT. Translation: CASSSQGAGHTGELFF.

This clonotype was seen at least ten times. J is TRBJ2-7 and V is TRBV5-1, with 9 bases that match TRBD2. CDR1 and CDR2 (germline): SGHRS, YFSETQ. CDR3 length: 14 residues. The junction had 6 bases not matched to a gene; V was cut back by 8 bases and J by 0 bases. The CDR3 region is CARVAGANSYEQYF. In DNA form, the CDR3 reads TGCGCCAGGGTAGCGGGGGCCAACTCCTACGAGCAGTACTTC.

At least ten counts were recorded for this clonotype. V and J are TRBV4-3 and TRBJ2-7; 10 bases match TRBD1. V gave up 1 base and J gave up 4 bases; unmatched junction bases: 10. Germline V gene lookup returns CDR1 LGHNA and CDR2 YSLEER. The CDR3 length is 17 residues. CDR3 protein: CASSQVAPGQGLYEQYF. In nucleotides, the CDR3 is TGCGCCAGCAGCCAAGTTGCCCCGGGACAGGGGTTATACGAGCAGTACTTC.

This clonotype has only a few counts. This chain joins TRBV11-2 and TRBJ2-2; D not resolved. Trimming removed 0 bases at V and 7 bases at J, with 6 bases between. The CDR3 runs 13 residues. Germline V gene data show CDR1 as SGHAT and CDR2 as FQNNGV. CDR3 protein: CASSLEVFGELFF. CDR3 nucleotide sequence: TGTGCCAGCAGCTTAGAGGTTTTCGGGGAGCTGTTTTTT.

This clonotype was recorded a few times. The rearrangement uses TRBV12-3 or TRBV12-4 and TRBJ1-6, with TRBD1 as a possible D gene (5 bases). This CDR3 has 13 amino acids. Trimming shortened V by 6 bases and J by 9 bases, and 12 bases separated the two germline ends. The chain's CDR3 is CASSPQTVSPLHF. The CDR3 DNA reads TGTGCCAGCAGCCCCCAGACAGTTTCACCCCTCCACTTT.

The CDR3, as DNA: TGTGCCAGCAGCTTAAATAGCGGGGGGACCAATGAGCAGTTCTTC. It yields the protein CASSLNSGGTNEQFF. The chain links TRBV7-9 to TRBJ2-1, with 10 bases identical to TRBD2. In germline, CDR1 is SEHNR, CDR2 FQNEAQ (reference sequence). V lost 2 bases and J lost 6; bases outside the gene matches: 4. This CDR3 has 15 residues. The full variable domain, with the rest looked up from reference TRBV7-9 and TRBJ2-1, is DTGVSQNPRHKITKRGQNVTFRCDPISEHNRLYWYRQTLGQGPEFLTYFQNEAQLEKSRLLSDRFSAERPKGSFSTLEIQRTEQGDSAMYLCASSLNSGGTNEQFFGPGTRLTVL.

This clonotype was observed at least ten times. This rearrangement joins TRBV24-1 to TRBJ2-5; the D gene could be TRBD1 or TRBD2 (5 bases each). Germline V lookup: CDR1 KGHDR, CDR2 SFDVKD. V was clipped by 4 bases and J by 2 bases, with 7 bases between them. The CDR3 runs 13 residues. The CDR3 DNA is TGTGCCACCAGTGACGGGGCACAAGAGACCCAGTACTTC. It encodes CATSDGAQETQYF.

CDR3 loop: CASSLYAPEQETQYF. Here the CDR3 DNA reads TGTGCCAGCAGCTTATACGCCCCGGAGCAAGAGACCCAGTACTTC. The J gene is TRBJ2-5, the V gene TRBV7-9; D not certain. Germline lookup yields CDR1 SEHNR and CDR2 FQNEAQ (reference sequence). The germline V and J ends were trimmed by 2 bases and 2 bases, with 12 bases remaining between them. The CDR3 is 15 residues long.

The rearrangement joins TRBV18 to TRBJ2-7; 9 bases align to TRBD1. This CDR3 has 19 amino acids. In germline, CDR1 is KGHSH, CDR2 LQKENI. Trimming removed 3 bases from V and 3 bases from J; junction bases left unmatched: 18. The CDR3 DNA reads TGTGCCAGCTCACCTAACTCGGGACAGGGTACAGTAGGTGGCTACGAGCAGTACGTC. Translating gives CASSPNSGQGTVGGYEQYV.

The CDR3 sequence is CARTQAYEQYF. In DNA form, the CDR3 reads TGTGCCAGGACGCAAGCCTACGAGCAGTACTTC. The rearrangement links TRBV6-4 to TRBJ2-7; no firm D call. The CDR3 length is 11 residues. The V end was cut by 9 bases, the J end by 2 bases, with 8 bases between. Germline V gene data show CDR1 as MRHNA and CDR2 as SNTAGT.

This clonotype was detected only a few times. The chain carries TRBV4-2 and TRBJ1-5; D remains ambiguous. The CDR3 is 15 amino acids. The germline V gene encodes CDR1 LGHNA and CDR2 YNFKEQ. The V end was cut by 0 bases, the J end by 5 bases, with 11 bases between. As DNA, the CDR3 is TGTGCCAGCAGCCAAGACGGCGTAGGAGATCAGCCCCAGCATTTT. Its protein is CASSQDGVGDQPQHF.

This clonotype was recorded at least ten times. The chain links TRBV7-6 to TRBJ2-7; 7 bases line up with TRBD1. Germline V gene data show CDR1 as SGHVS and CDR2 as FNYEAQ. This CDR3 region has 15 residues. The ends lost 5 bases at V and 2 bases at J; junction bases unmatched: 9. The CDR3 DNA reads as TGTGCCAGCAGCCCCGTGACAGGGCGTACCTACGAGCAGTACTTC. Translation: CASSPVTGRTYEQYF.